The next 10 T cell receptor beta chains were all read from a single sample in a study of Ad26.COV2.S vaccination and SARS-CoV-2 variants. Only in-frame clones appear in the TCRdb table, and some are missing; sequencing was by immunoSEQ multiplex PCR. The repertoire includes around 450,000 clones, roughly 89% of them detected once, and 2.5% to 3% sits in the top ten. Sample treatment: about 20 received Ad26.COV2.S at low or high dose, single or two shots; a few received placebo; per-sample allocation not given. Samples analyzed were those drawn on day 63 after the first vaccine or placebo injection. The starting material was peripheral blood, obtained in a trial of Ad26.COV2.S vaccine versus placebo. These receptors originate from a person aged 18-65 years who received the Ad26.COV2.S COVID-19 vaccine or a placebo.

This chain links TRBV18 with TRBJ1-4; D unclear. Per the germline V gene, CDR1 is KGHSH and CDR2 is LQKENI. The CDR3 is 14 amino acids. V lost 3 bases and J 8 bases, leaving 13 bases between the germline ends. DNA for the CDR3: TGTGCCAGCTCACCTCAGGAAGGTTCCGAAAAACTGTTTTTT. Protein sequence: CASSPQEGSEKLFF.

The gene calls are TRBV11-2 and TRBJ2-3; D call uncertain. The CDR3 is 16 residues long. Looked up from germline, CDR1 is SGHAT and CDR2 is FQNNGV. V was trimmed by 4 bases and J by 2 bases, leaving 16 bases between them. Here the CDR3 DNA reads TGTGCCAGCAGCTCGGGCTATAGAACTAACACAGATACGCAGTATTTT. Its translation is CASSSGYRTNTDTQYF.

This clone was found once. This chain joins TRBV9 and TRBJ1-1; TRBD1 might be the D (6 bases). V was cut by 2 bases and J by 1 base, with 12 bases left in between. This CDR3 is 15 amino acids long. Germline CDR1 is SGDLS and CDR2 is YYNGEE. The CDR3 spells CASSVGADRNTEAFF. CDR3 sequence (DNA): TGTGCCAGCAGCGTTGGGGCGGACAGGAACACTGAAGCTTTCTTT.

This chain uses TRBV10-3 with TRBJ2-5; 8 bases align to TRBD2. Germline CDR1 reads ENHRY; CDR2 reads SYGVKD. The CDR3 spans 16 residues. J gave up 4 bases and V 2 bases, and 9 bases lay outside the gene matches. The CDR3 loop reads CAISERNREGGETQYF. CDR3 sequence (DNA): TGTGCCATCAGTGAGCGTAATCGGGAGGGTGGAGAGACCCAGTACTTC.

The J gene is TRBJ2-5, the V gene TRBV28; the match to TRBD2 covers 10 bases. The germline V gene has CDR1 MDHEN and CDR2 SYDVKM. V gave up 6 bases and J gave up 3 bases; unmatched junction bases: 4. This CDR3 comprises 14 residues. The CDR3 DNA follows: TGTGCCAGCAGGGCCGGGACTAGCGAAGAGACCCAGTACTTC. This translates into CASRAGTSEETQYF.

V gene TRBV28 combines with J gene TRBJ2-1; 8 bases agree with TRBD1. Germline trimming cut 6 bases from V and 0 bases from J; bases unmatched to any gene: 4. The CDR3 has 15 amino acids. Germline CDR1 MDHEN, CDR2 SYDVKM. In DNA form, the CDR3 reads TGTGCCAGCAGGAGAACAGGGGGCTCCTACAATGAGCAGTTCTTC. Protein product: CASRRTGGSYNEQFF.

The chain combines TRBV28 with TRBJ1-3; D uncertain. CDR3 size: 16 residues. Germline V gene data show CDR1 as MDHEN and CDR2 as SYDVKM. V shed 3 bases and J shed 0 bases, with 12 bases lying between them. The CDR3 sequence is CASSFGSFSSGNTIYF. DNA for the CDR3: TGTGCCAGCAGTTTTGGCAGTTTCTCCTCTGGAAACACCATATATTTT. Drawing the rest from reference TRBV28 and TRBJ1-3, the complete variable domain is DVKVTQSSRYLVKRTGEKVFLECVQDMDHENMFWYRQDPGLGLRLIYFSYDVKMKEKGDIPEGYSVSREKKERFSLILESASTNQTSMYLCASSFGSFSSGNTIYFGEGSWLTVV.

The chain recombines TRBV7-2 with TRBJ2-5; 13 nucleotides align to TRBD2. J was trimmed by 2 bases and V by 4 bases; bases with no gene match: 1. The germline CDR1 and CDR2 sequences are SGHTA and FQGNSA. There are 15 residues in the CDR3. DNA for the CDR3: TGTGCCAGCAGCTGGGGACTAGCGGGGCAAGAGACCCAGTACTTC. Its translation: CASSWGLAGQETQYF.

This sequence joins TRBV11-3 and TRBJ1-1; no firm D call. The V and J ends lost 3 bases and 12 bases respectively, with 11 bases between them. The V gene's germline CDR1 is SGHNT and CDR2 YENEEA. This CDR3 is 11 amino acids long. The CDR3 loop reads CASSFKGFPFF. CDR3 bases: TGTGCCAGCAGCTTTAAGGGTTTTCCTTTCTTT.

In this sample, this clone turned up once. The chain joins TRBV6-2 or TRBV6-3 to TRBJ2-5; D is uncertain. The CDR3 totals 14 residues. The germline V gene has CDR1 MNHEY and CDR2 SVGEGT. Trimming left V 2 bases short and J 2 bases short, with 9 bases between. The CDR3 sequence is CASSYPYVQETQYF. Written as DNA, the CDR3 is TGTGCCAGCAGTTACCCGTATGTTCAAGAGACCCAGTACTTC.